This T cell receptor beta chain was sequenced for a study of T cells after yellow fever vaccination. Study-level results: A weaker but faster secondary response was observed, peaking on day 5 versus 15. Most primary-vaccination clones reappeared after the booster (less than 98% CD4, about 87% CD8).

This clonotype showed up many times. A single record per CDR3 protein comes from TCRdb applying MiXCR to the 5' RACE reads. Seen here are about 4,800 distinct CDR3 sequences, 7.6% observed once, and the top ten hold approximately 1.4%. The ends were cut back, 3 bases at V and 3 bases at J, with 12 bases in the middle. CDR3 length: 14 amino acids. Per germline, CDR1 SGHTA and CDR2 FQGNSA. The rearrangement links TRBV7-2 to TRBJ2-7; D unresolved. The material sequenced was PBMCs, either bulk or a sorted T-cell subset (CD4+, CD8+, memory, or dextramer-sorted; not recorded which), taken 15 days after the yellow fever booster vaccination. The receptor was derived from a man under 40 who received the YFV17D yellow fever vaccine. The DNA of the CDR3 is TGTGCCAGCAGCTTTGTCGGTGCATTCTACGAGCAGTACTTC. This encodes CASSFVGAFYEQYF.